A single sample is the source of the 9 T cell receptor beta chains below, sequenced in a study of T cell responses to AZD1222 COVID-19 vaccine. The data were produced by immunoSEQ multiplex PCR, yet TCRdb's version contains in-frame clones alone and is incomplete. This table has about 130,000 clones, roughly 88% appearing once. The sequencing used peripheral blood, collected on day 0 of AZD1222 vaccination. The receptors originated from an adult in good health.

This clone has just one count. This chain links TRBV24-1 with TRBJ2-3; D ambiguous. With 0 bases removed from V and 2 bases from J, the gap between germline ends came to 2 bases. The V gene's germline CDR1 is KGHDR and CDR2 SFDVKD. The CDR3 is 13 residues long. The CDR3 sequence is CATSDLYTDTQYF. The CDR3 bases are TGTGCCACCAGTGATTTGTACACAGATACGCAGTATTTT.

This chain uses TRBV6-5 with TRBJ1-3; D not certain. V was clipped by 6 bases and J by 0 bases, with 9 bases between them. CDR1 MNHEY and CDR2 SVGAGI come from the germline V gene. The CDR3 has 14 amino acids. CDR3 DNA sequence: TGTGCCAGCAGATTCGACAACTCTGGAAACACCATATATTTT. Amino acid sequence: CASRFDNSGNTIYF.

This clone appeared a single time. This chain connects TRBV5-6 to TRBJ2-2; D gene uncertain. This CDR3 is 11 amino acids long. CDR1 is SGHDT and CDR2 is YYEEEE in the germline V gene. V was trimmed by 1 base and J by 7 bases, leaving 2 bases between them. Here the CDR3 reads CASSLHGELFF. As DNA, the CDR3 is TGTGCCAGCAGCTTGCACGGGGAGCTGTTTTTT. Full variable domain (remainder filled in from reference TRBV5-6 and TRBJ2-2): DAGVTQSPTHLIKTRGQQVTLRCSPKSGHDTVSWYQQALGQGPQFIFQYYEEEERQRGNFPDRFSGHQFPNYSSELNVNALLLGDSALYLCASSLHGELFFGEGSRLTVL.

The chain links TRBV5-6 to TRBJ2-5; 12 bases are a match to TRBD1. The CDR3 spans 15 residues. With V trimmed by 5 bases and J by 4 bases, 6 bases remained unmatched. Germline loops: CDR1 SGHDT, CDR2 YYEEEE. CDR3 amino acids: CASRGQGAPVETQYF. DNA for the CDR3: TGTGCCAGCAGGGGACAGGGGGCGCCGGTAGAGACCCAGTACTTC.

In nucleotides, the CDR3 is TGTGCCAGCAGCTTAGGGAGGACAGGGATTAGCAATCAGCCCCAGCATTTT. Translating it yields CASSLGRTGISNQPQHF. The chain combines TRBV7-8 with TRBJ1-5; 8 bases match TRBD1. The germline CDR1 and CDR2 sequences are SGHVS and FQNEAQ. This CDR3 comprises 17 residues. Trimming removed 1 base from V and 0 bases from J; junction bases left unmatched: 5.

In this sample, this clone turned up a few times. The V and J genes are TRBV19 and TRBJ1-2; D unclear. The length of the CDR3 is 14 residues. Per germline, CDR1 LNHDA and CDR2 SQIVND (reference sequence). The V end was cut by 5 bases, the J end by 4 bases, with 14 bases between. The CDR3 region has the DNA TGTGCCAGTAGTGCATCTTCGGGGATCTATGGCTACACCTTC. It codes for CASSASSGIYGYTF.

CDR3 protein: CASTHGLTNNSPLHF. Written as DNA, the CDR3 is TGTGCCAGCACCCACGGCCTGACGAATAATTCACCCCTCCACTTT. The chain couples TRBV11-2 to TRBJ1-6; no definite D call. This CDR3 spans 15 amino acids. V shed 7 bases and J shed 5 bases, with 15 bases lying between them. CDR1 is SGHAT and CDR2 is FQNNGV in the germline V gene. Full variable domain (rest looked up from reference TRBV11-2 and TRBJ1-6): EAGVAQSPRYKIIEKRQSVAFWCNPISGHATLYWYQQILGQGPKLLIQFQNNGVVDDSQLPKDRFSAERLKGVDSTLKIQPAKLEDSAVYLCASTHGLTNNSPLHFGNGTRLTVT.

V is TRBV19 and J is TRBJ2-1, with D possibly being TRBD1 (6 bases). The CDR3 length is 13 residues. Trimming took off 6 bases at V and 2 bases at J, with 8 bases between the two ends. CDR1 LNHDA and CDR2 SQIVND come from the germline V gene (reference sequence). CDR3 bases: TGTGCCAGTAGACAGGGCCCCTACAATGAGCAGTTCTTC. It is translated as CASRQGPYNEQFF. The full variable domain, completed using reference TRBV19 and TRBJ2-1, is DGGITQSPKYLFRKEGQNVTLSCEQNLNHDAMYWYRQDPGQGLRLIYYSQIVNDFQKGDIAEGYSVSREKKESFPLTVTSAQKNPTAFYLCASRQGPYNEQFFGPGTRLTVL.

V usage is TRBV6-5 and J usage is TRBJ1-1; TRBD1 is a possible D gene (5 bases). The CDR3 spans 13 residues. V was shortened by 7 bases and J by 3 bases, with 12 bases between the two germline ends. From germline, CDR1 is MNHEY and CDR2 SVGAGI. The CDR3 DNA is TGTGCCAGCAACCTCAGGGAAGACACTGAAGCTTTCTTT. Protein product: CASNLREDTEAFF.